What follows is one T cell receptor (beta chain) and its context. In the authors' methods: Estimation of nucleated cell counts was performed using reference gene primer amplification. The repertoire was sequenced with immunoSEQ multiplex PCR; TCRdb's copy has only in-frame clones and lacks some. V and J calls and clone size are those listed in that table; D and trimming were worked out from the DNA. The repertoire has roughly 160,000 clones, about 86% of them found once; the top ten carry about 7%. These data belong to a study of blood T cell repertoires in COVID-19. Across the study: COVID-19 samples, acute and convalescent, were from the United States, Italy and Spain. From T cells, B-cell-depleted T cells, or PBMCs came the material, which was cDNA or gDNA.

Trimming shortened V by 2 bases and J by 7 bases, and 12 bases separated the two germline ends. Germline assignment: CDR1 KGHSH and CDR2 LQKENI. The CDR3 totals 15 residues. The clonotype originates from a man aged 50-59 years with active or convalescent COVID-19. J is TRBJ1-6 and V is TRBV18; D gene ambiguous. Specimen: peripheral blood. The DNA for the CDR3 is TGTGCCAGCTCACCATCCGACGGAGAGAATTCACCCCTCCACTTT. It specifies CASSPSDGENSPLHF.